The clone carrying this T cell receptor beta chain was picked up one time. The sample is drawn from a study of blood T cell repertoires in COVID-19. Study context: The samples span acute and convalescent COVID-19 from the United States, Italy and Spain. Sample material is recorded as cDNA or gDNA derived from T cells, B-cell-depleted T cells, or PBMCs.

As handled by the study authors: Estimation of nucleated cell counts relied on the amplification of reference gene primers. Here immunoSEQ multiplex PCR was the method, and the copy in TCRdb shows in-frame clones only, minus some. The V and J calls and clone size were taken over from that table, and D and trimming were inferred from the DNA. Here the sample spans fewer than 70,000 clones, around 90% being singletons. Germline V CDR1 and CDR2: MNHEY, SVGEGT. The CDR3 covers 14 residues. The V gene end was trimmed by 4 bases and the J gene end by 6 bases; junction bases not matched to a gene: 8. This chain connects TRBV6-2 or TRBV6-3 to TRBJ2-7, with 8 bases that match TRBD2. This receptor was identified in a human donor in a cohort sampled during active COVID-19. Input material: peripheral blood. The CDR3 protein is CASSFSGSAGEQYF. DNA for the CDR3: TGTGCCAGCAGTTTCAGCGGGAGTGCTGGCGAGCAGTACTTC.